This TCR beta chain was captured in a study of T cell responses to AZD1222 COVID-19 vaccine (dated by TCRdb to about 2021). For the study in its entirety: AZD1222 recipients given second doses at about 4 weeks or at about 12 weeks were pooled, since spike-specific TCR depth and breadth were not found to differ between the two schedules. A total of approximately 240 trial participants underwent TCR sequencing, of whom under 220 had received two doses of AZD1222 and approximately 25 had received two doses of the MenACWY control vaccine. Trial participants were enrolled by age into subgroups of 18-55, 56-69 and 70-plus years, and approximately 150, 30 and 60 TCR-sequenced participants, respectively, were included in these subgroups.

The CDR3 covers 14 residues, taking in both the cysteine and the phenylalanine. Only the CDR3 region is kept as DNA, spanning 42 bases read in frame from base 1. At the junction V is shortened by 2 bases and J by 4 bases, with 11 bases in between. In the germline V gene, CDR1 corresponds to SNHLY and CDR2 to FYNNEI. The investigation overall reported the following: Vaccine-associated CD4 TCRs spanned the whole spike protein, with dominant responses in regions 160-218 and 743-854. In the small 56-69-year group, the increase in depth fell short of significance, most likely because of low power. Conclusions about previously exposed vaccinees are limited because only six or seven AZD1222 recipients were SARS-CoV-2 seropositive at baseline. Epitopes outside the regions mutated in the B.1.351 and B.1.1.7 variants were reportedly recognized by nearly half of the unique spike-specific TCRs. No day 14 peak-response samples were available, so repertoires were characterized only after the peak T cell response. Spike-specific TCR breadth and depth rose significantly after two AZD1222 doses compared with day 0 and with MenACWY recipients. Participants were mostly white British, with more females than males. The authors suggested clonal diversity may have been underestimated.

The CDR3 regions of human TCRbeta chains were analyzed by immunosequencing. The study's own analysis went as follows. Repertoire TCRs were checked for matches against a reference library of SARS-CoV-2-specific TCRs that had been generated using the MIRA antigen-specificity platform. Breadth meant the fraction of unique TCRs that were SARS-CoV-2-associated, whereas depth meant the fraction of total T cells that were SARS-CoV-2-associated. Using the MIRA data, each spike-specific TCR was mapped to the spike region that the TCR reacts to and placed in a CD4 or CD8 class. Log10-transformed breadth and depth values were compared by one-way ANOVA with Sidak's multiple comparisons tests. TCRdb re-hosts the immuneACCESS table, in-frame sequences only. Its copies lack some clones; in the studies checked, an unresolved V gene accounts for under half of them, and the cause for the rest is not known. V and J calls and clone size are given by that table; D and trimming were obtained from the DNA. This sample has over 100,000 clones in its table, and roughly nine tenths of those were observed once. The ten largest clones represent 6% to 8% of the sample.

Comments on this clone: Its antigen target is currently unknown. Qualities for individual bases were not recorded, and no much larger clone is one base off.

Read against the paper, the sample's time point label means: baseline before first vaccination. Vaccinee samples came from UK trials COV001 and COV002, including a single-blind randomized controlled phase 2/3 trial of AZD1222 (ChAdOx1 nCoV-19) in healthy adults. For TCRbeta chain sequencing, PBMC samples were collected from trial participants at day 0 and at day 28 after the second dose. The clonotype originates from an adult in good health. This specimen consisted of peripheral blood, obtained on day 0 of AZD1222 vaccination. The chain links TRBV2 with TRBJ1-1, with a weak D call of TRBD1 (5 bases match). CDR3 loop: CASSETWGSTEAFF. The nucleotide sequence reads as follows: TGTGCCAGCAGTGAAACCTGGGGGAGCACTGAAGCTTTCTTT.